Detailed here is one T cell receptor beta chain. This clonotype was detected ten times or more. Its antigen is still unknown. No much larger clone is present one base from it, and per-base qualities are unavailable. The treatment or condition label corresponds to: live attenuated yellow fever vaccine strain. A standard Ficoll-Paque protocol was used to isolate PBMCs from peripheral blood. Dynabeads CD4 and CD8 positive selection kits were used to isolate the CD4 and CD8 T-cell fractions. TriZol was used to extract RNA from bulk PBMCs, CD4 and CD8 fractions, and dextramer-positive and dextramer-negative fractions. This sample was included in a study of T cells after yellow fever vaccination (dated by TCRdb to the late 2010s). General notes on the study: Libraries from fractions with low cell numbers were prepared with the SMART-Seq v4 Ultra Low Input RNA kit. To follow T-cell clones before and after primary and booster YFV17D yellow fever vaccination, bulk TCR alpha and beta repertoires were sequenced over time. The cohort comprised two healthy male donors, one aged 18 to 30 and one aged 30 to 40 years. Blood was collected at multiple timepoints before and after primary and secondary immunization, and bulk PBMC replicates and cell subsets were isolated.

Synthesis of TCR cDNA relied on 5'RACE template switching, a step that introduced a universal primer site along with unique molecular identifiers. cDNA synthesis was primed from both the TCR alpha and TCR beta constant segments. Two PCR steps were used to amplify libraries, with sample barcodes and sequencing adapters being added in the second step. Libraries were sequenced on Illumina HiSeq 2500 (2x100 bp) or NovaSeq (2x150 bp). In the paper's pipeline: MIGEC handled demultiplexing of reads and collapsing into UMI consensus sequences, while MiXCR performed V(D)J alignment. Clonotypes responding to the vaccine were identified with edgeR on replicate PBMC samples, with the criteria of FDR below 0.01 and a log2 fold change above 5 up to day 15. Bulk clonotypes were assigned CD4 or CD8 identity according to which sequenced CD4 or CD8 repertoire held them at higher abundance. TCRdb reran the public reads through fastp at Q25 and MiXCR, keeping productive beta chains. Each entry merges the rows of one CDR3 protein and shows their most common DNA and genes. None of the V and J calls come from the authors' own analysis; TCRdb made them. Counted in this sample were over 120,000 distinct CDR3 sequences; about 7% of them appeared once. The biggest ten clones account for approximately 0.67% of the sample.

Including cysteine and phenylalanine, the CDR3 has 16 amino acids. The retained sequence is limited to the CDR3, 48 bases, with the frame set at the first base. What the work shows at the level of the full study, not this receptor alone: A small share of clonotypes occurred in both CD4 and CD8 compartments, likely arising from convergent recombination. The study included only a couple of donors, which limits how far the findings can be generalized. FACS-sorted repertoires could contain abundant contaminating clonotypes from the bulk population, so computational filtering was required. Compared with the primary T-cell response, the secondary T-cell response was weaker but faster, peaking on day 5 rather than day 15. After the booster, most clones that had expanded after primary vaccination were detected again (around 96% of CD4 and more than 85% of CD8), suggesting broad maintenance of memory.

Recombination connected TRBV21-1 to TRBJ2-1. TRBV21-1 is a pseudogene. The clonotype was recovered from a man younger than 45 who received the YFV17D yellow fever vaccine. Sample: CD4+ T cells sorted from PBMCs, taken 10 days after the yellow fever booster vaccination. The nucleotides read TGTGCCAGCAGCAAAGAGGCATCGGGGTCTTACAATGAGCAGTTCTTC. Its coded protein is CASSKEASGSYNEQFF.